This T cell receptor (beta chain) originates from a study of blood T cell repertoires in COVID-19. Study at large: Some COVID-19 samples were acute and others convalescent; all came from the United States, Italy and Spain. T cells, B-cell-depleted T cells, or PBMCs supplied cDNA or gDNA.

Data came from immunoSEQ multiplex PCR; TCRdb stores just in-frame clones and leaves some out. The sample yields approximately 150,000 clones, around 88% seen once. J gave up 3 bases and V 3 bases, and 2 bases lay outside the gene matches. The germline V gene encodes CDR1 SGHRS and CDR2 YFSETQ. The CDR3 extends over 15 amino acids. This chain joins TRBV5-1 and TRBJ2-7, with 14 bases matching TRBD2. Input material: peripheral blood. The origin of this receptor is a man aged 45 to 65 with active or convalescent COVID-19. The CDR3: CASSWGTSGSYEQYF. In DNA form, the CDR3 reads TGCGCCAGCAGCTGGGGGACTAGCGGGAGCTACGAGCAGTACTTC.